This TCR beta chain was captured by sequencing in a study of post-analysis software for immune sequencing data. Broader study findings: Roughly five TRBV segments appeared more often in patients than in controls, and TRBV5-6, TRBV5-1 and TRBV20-1 were among these. F measure grouped same-batch samples tightly together. Controls significantly exceeded multiple sclerosis patients in normalized Chao1 diversity.

Researchers reported that TCR beta cDNA libraries carried unique molecular identifiers. When about 0.95 to 10 million T cells were used, they gave approximately 530,000 cDNA molecules. TCRdb re-called the PCR reads with MiXCR, one entry per CDR3 protein. The table records under 650,000 distinct CDR3 sequences, about 40% of them present only once. Germline assignment: CDR1 ENHRY and CDR2 SYGVKD. The V and J ends lost 0 bases and 1 base, in that order; junction bases with no gene match: 8. The CDR3 length is 17 residues. On this clonotype: Its cognate antigen is unknown.

This chain joins TRBV10-3 and TRBJ2-5; 7 bases are shared with TRBD2. The sample was blood. The receptor's source is a girl aged 5 to 17 with multiple sclerosis. The CDR3 nucleotides are TGTGCCATCAGTGAGTCGACCGGGAGGAGGGTCCAAGAGACCCAGTACTTC. It specifies CAISESTGRRVQETQYF.